This TCR beta chain stems from a study of beta chain features in type 1 diabetes. Study at large: All samples combined gave around 98,000,000 sorted cells for examination. Study-level points and caveats: Patients' naive, central memory and regulatory TCRB repertoires appeared more alike than those of healthy donors.

The investigators reverse transcribed all of the isolated RNA, so they sequenced expressed TCRB transcripts. Libraries were prepared by immunoSEQ multiplex PCR; TCRdb keeps only in-frame clonotypes and omits some of them. Of roughly 450,000 clones listed, more than 9.5% were seen once; the top ten hold 0.035% to 0.05%. Notes on this clone: The antigen is not known.

V gave up 4 bases and J gave up 5 bases; unmatched junction bases: 14. The germline V gene encodes CDR1 SQVTM and CDR2 ANQGSEA. The CDR3 consists of 16 residues. Each population that was sorted was more than 95% pure. The sequenced sample consisted of naive CD4+ T cells from blood. This receptor was taken from a woman between 18 and 29 years old in good health. The J gene is TRBJ2-1, the V gene TRBV29-1; 7 nucleotides match TRBD2. The CDR3 loop reads CSVGLRAGEWDNEQFF. CDR3 DNA sequence: TGCAGCGTTGGGCTCCGGGCGGGAGAATGGGACAATGAGCAGTTCTTC.